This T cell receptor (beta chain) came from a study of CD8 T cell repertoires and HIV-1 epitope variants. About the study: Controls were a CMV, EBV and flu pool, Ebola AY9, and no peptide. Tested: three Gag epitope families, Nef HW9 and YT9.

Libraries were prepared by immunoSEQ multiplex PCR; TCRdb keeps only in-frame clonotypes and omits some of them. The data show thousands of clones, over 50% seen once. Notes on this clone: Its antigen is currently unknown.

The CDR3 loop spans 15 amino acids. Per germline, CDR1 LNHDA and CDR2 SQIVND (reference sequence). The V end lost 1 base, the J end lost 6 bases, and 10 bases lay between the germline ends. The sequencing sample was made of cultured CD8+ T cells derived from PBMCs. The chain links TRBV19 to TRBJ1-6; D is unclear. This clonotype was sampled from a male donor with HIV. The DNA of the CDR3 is TGTGCCAGTAGTATAGGGGAATTCGTTAATTCACCCCTCCACTTT. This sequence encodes CASSIGEFVNSPLHF.